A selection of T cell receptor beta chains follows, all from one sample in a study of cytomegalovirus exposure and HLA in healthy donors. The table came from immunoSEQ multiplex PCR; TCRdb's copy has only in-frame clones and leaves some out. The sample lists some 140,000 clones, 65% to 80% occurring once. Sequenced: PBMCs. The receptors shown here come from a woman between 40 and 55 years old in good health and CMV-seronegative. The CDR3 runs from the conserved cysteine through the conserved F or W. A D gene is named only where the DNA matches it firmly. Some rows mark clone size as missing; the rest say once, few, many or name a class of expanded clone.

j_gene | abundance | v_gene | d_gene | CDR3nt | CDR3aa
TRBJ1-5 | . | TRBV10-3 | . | TGTGCCATCAGTGGGGGACAATTTAGCAATCAGCCCCAGCATTTT | CAISGGQFSNQPQHF
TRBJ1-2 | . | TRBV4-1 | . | TGCGCCAGCAGCCAACTGGGGGCAGAGAACTATGGCTACACCTTC | CASSQLGAENYGYTF
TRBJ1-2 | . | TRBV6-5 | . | TGTGCCAGCACTATGGGGGGAGGCTATGGCTACACCTTC | CASTMGGGYGYTF
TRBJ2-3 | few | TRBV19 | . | TGTGCCAGTAGTATGGGGGCGGGAGCAGGGGATACGCAGTATTTT | CASSMGAGAGDTQYF
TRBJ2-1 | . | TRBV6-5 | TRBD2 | TGTGCCAGCAGATCGGGACTAGCAACTCCCAATGAGCAGTTCTTC | CASRSGLATPNEQFF
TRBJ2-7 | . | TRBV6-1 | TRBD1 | TGTGCCAGCAGTGAAGCCCTGGGACAGGGTGCGAACGAGCAGTACTTC | CASSEALGQGANEQYF
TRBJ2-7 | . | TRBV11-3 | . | TGTGCCAGCGTAGGCGGGACAGCCTCCTACGAGCAGTACTTC | CASVGGTASYEQYF
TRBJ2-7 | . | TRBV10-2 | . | TGCGCCAGCGGGGGGACCTACGAGCGGTACTTC | CASGGTYERYF
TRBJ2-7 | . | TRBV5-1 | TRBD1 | TGCGCCAGCAGGGCCCCCGGGACAGGGGGGAACTACGAGCAGTACTTC | CASRAPGTGGNYEQYF
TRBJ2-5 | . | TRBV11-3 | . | TGTGCCAGCAGCTTATCCGGGGAGACCCAGTACTTC | CASSLSGETQYF
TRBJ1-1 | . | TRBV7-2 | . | TGTGCCAGCAGCTTAGAGGCAGGGCCTAAATGGAGCACTGAAGCTTTCTTT | CASSLEAGPKWSTEAFF
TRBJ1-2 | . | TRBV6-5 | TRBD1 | TGTGCCAGCAGTTATACAGGGGGCAACTATGGCTACACCTTC | CASSYTGGNYGYTF
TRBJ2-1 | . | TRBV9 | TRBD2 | TGTGCCAGCAGCCTAAATCTAGCGGGGGGCGAGCAGTTCTTC | CASSLNLAGGEQFF
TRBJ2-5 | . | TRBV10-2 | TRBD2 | TGCGCCAGCATCGGGACTAGCGGGAGCTTGGAGACCCAGTACTTC | CASIGTSGSLETQYF
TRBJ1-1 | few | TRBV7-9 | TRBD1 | TGTGCCAGCAGCCGGGGACAGGGCGGGGTAGCTTTCTTT | CASSRGQGGVAFF
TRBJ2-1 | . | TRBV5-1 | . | TGCGCCAGCAGCCTCCTGGGGGCACGTAACAATGAGCAGTTCTTC | CASSLLGARNNEQFF
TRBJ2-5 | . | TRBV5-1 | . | TGCGCCAGCAGCATAGGACGGACTCAAGAGACCCAGTACTTC | CASSIGRTQETQYF
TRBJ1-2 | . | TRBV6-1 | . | TGTGCCAGCAGTTTGACATCTAACTATGGCTACACCTTC | CASSLTSNYGYTF
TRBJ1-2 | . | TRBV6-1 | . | TGTGCCACCATCTGGGGGGAGGGATATGGCTACACCTTC | CATIWGEGYGYTF
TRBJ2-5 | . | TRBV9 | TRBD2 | TGTGCCAGCAGCGCCGGGACTAGCGGTGCCCTCGGGTACTTC | CASSAGTSGALGYF
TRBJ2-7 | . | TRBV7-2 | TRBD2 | TGTGCCAGCAGCTTAGCGACGGTAGCGGGAGTCTACGAGCAGTACTTC | CASSLATVAGVYEQYF
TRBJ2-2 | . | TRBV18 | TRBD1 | TGTGCCAGCTCACCGCGGAGTCCCCAGGGGGCGGGGGAGCTGTTTTTT | CASSPRSPQGAGELFF
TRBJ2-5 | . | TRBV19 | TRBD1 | TGTGCCAGTAGGGGTGGGACAGGGGGTCGCCAAGAGACCCAGTACTTC | CASRGGTGGRQETQYF
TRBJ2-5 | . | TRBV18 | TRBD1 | TGTGCCAGCTCACCTTTGACAGGGTGGATCGAGACCCAGTACTTC | CASSPLTGWIETQYF
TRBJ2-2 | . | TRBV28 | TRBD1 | TGTGCCAGCAGTCTACCTCGGGCAGGGGGGAACACCGGGGAGCTGTTTTTT | CASSLPRAGGNTGELFF
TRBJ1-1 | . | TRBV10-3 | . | TGTGCCATCAGTGAGTTGACAGGTCAAACTGAAGCTTTCTTT | CAISELTGQTEAFF
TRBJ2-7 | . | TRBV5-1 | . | TGCGCCAGCAGCTTGGCCCTGCAGACCTACGAGCAGTACTTC | CASSLALQTYEQYF
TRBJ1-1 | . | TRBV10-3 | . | TGTGCCATCAGTGAGACGGGTTGGGCTGAAGCTTTCTTT | CAISETGWAEAFF
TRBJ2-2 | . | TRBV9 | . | TGTGCCAGCAGCGTAGTCGGGGGACCCGAGCTGTTTTTT | CASSVVGGPELFF
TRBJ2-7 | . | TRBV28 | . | TGTGCCAGCAGTTTTAGACAGGCCATCCCTCCCTACGAGCAGTACTTC | CASSFRQAIPPYEQYF
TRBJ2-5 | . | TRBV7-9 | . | TGTGCCAGCAGCTTTTGGAGCGACTGGTACCAAGAGACCCAGTACTTC | CASSFWSDWYQETQYF
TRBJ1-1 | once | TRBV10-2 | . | TGCGCCAGCAGTGAGTCGGGGGGTACTTGGGTCCGGGGCACTGAAGCTTTCTTT | CASSESGGTWVRGTEAFF
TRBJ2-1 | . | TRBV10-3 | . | TGTGCCATCAGTGAGTCACTAGACTACAATGAGCAGTTCTTC | CAISESLDYNEQFF
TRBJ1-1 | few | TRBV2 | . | TGTGCCAGCAGTGATCCGGCAGGGGCCGATAGCACTGAAGCTTTCTTT | CASSDPAGADSTEAFF
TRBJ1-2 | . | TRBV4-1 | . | TGCGCCAGCCAGGGCCTTAACTATGGCTACACCTTC | CASQGLNYGYTF
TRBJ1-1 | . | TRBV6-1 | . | TGTGCCAGCAGCCTAACAGGGAACACTGAAGCTTTCTTT | CASSLTGNTEAFF
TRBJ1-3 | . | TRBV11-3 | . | TGTGCCAGCAGCTTAGATGGACAAGGAAAGGTTACCATATATTTT | CASSLDGQGKVTIYF
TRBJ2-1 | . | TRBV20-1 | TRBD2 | TGCAGTGCTAGACGGGAGGCCCAGTTCTTC | CSARREAQFF
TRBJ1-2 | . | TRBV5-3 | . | TGTGCCGGGGGGATAGGTTTTACCTTAGGGGTTGGTGGCTACACCTTC | CAGGIGFTLGVGGYTF
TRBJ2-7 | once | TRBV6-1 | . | TGTGCCAGCAGTGCCCGGAACGGGGAGCAGTACTTC | CASSARNGEQYF
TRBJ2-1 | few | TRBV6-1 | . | TGTGCCAGCAGTGAAATATCCAATGAGCAGTTCTTC | CASSEISNEQFF
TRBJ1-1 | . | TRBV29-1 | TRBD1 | TGCGGCGTTACCTGGACAGGAAGGACTTTCTTT | CGVTWTGRTFF
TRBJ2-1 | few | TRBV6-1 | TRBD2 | TGTGCCAGCAGCCTAACTAGCGGACCCTACAATGAGCAGTTCTTC | CASSLTSGPYNEQFF
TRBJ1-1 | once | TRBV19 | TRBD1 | TGTGCCAGCTCCGACAGGGGAAACACTGAAGCTTTCTTT | CASSDRGNTEAFF